This TCR beta chain was profiled in a study of regulatory T cells in long-lasting Graves disease. Time point denoted: newly diagnosed GD, antithyroid drugs for less than 3 months. There was RNA extracted from PBMCs, and the TCR library was made from it. This clonotype has at least ten counts. Building the TCR beta libraries relied on iRepertoire HTBI primers, and CDR3 regions underwent Arm-PCR. TCRdb re-derived calls from the multiplex PCR reads in MiXCR, one entry per CDR3 protein. The repertoire has 350,000 to 500,000 distinct CDR3 sequences, about 16% of them found once; the top ten carry about 23%. The ends were cut back, 5 bases at V and 6 bases at J, with 23 bases in the middle. This CDR3 comprises 16 residues. The germline V gene has CDR1 MDHEN and CDR2 SYDVKM. These records were also assigned to another study, of T cells in Graves' hyperthyroidism and ophthalmopathy. From that second work: It was considered stable Graves' hyperthyroidism when ophthalmopathy did not progress within 18 months.

This specimen was peripheral blood mononuclear cells (PBMCs), taken at new diagnosis, from a patient treated with antithyroid drugs. The J gene is TRBJ2-7, the V gene TRBV28; weak D call: TRBD1 (6 bases). The source is a woman younger than 30 with Graves disease. CDR3 DNA: TGTGCCAGCAGTCAGGGAGACAGGCTAATATGGGGCGAGCAGTACTTC. Protein sequence: CASSQGDRLIWGEQYF.